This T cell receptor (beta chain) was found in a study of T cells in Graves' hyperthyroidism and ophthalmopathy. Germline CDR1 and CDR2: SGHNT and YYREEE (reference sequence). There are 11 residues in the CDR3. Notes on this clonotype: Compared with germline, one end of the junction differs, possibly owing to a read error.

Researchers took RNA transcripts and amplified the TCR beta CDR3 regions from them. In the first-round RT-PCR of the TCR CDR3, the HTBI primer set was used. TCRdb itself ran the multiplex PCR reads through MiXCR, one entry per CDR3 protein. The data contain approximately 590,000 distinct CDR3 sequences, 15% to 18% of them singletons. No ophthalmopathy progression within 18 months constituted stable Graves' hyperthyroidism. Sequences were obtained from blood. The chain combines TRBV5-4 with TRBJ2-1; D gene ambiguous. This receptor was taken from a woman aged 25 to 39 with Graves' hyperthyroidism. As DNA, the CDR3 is TGTGTCAGCACCTCGGACCATGAGCAGTTCTTC. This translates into CVSTSDHEQFF.